The entry that follows covers one T cell receptor beta chain sequence. What it recognizes is unknown. The data are from a study of vaccination effects on CD4 cells after COVID-19. Assay used: immunoSEQ multiplex PCR; TCRdb lists only in-frame clones, some missing. The sample has tens of thousands of clones, about 71% seen once; the top ten hold approximately 13%. This CDR3 is built from 16 residues. V lost 5 bases and J lost 4, with 17 bases in between. Germline V gives CDR1 KGHSH, CDR2 LQKENI. The ViraFEST assay expanded antigen-specific CD4+ T cells with viral peptide pools before sequencing. At the end of nine to ten days of culture, CD4+ T cells were isolated. The study found no prior SARS-CoV-2 infection in the vaccine recipients, who tested negative for nucleocapsid antibodies.

The sequenced sample was CD4+ T cells from PBMCs cultured with HCoV-OC43 spike peptides, obtained before COVID-19 vaccination. Subset indicated: HCoV-OC43 spike overlapping peptide pool stimulation. The sequence was obtained from a human donor who received a COVID-19 vaccine. The chain recombines TRBV18 with TRBJ2-2, with D possibly TRBD2 on 5 matching bases. Here the CDR3 DNA reads TGTGCCAGCTCAGCCGCGGGTATGAGCGGCACCGGGGAGCTGTTTTTT. This translates into CASSAAGMSGTGELFF.